Presented here are 26 T cell receptor beta chains from one specimen sequenced in a study of control samples from healthy donors and cancer patients. Clones were read by immunoSEQ multiplex PCR, and TCRdb kept only the in-frame ones, dropping some. The data contain roughly 95,000 clones, just under 95% of them seen just once; the ten biggest clones take up around 3%. The specimen was blood. These receptor sequences come from a human donor in good health. The donor label of this sample is uncertain.

The chain combines TRBV7-2 with TRBJ2-3; 14 nucleotides line up with TRBD2. Trimming removed 3 bases from V and 0 bases from J; junction bases left unmatched: 8. Germline V gives CDR1 SGHTA, CDR2 FQGNSA. The CDR3 consists of 19 residues. CDR3 in amino acids: CASSLGNGTSGGSTDTQYF. The CDR3 DNA reads TGTGCCAGCAGCTTGGGGAACGGGACTAGCGGGGGTAGCACAGATACGCAGTATTTT.

The chain couples TRBV10-3 to TRBJ1-1; D is perhaps TRBD1 (6 bases). Germline V gene data show CDR1 as ENHRY and CDR2 as SYGVKD. V shed 0 bases and J shed 2 bases, with 10 bases lying between them. The CDR3 length is 15 residues. This CDR3 reads CAISESIGGNTEAFF. CDR3 DNA: TGTGCCATCAGTGAGTCAATAGGGGGTAACACTGAAGCTTTCTTT.

The chain combines TRBV28 with TRBJ2-2; D unclear. Germline V gene sequence: CDR1 MDHEN, CDR2 SYDVKM. The CDR3 totals 13 residues. Trimming removed 6 bases at V and 0 bases at J, with 5 bases between. CDR3 protein: CASRVPNTGELFF. The CDR3 nucleotides are TGTGCCAGCAGGGTACCGAACACCGGGGAGCTGTTTTTT.

Here the CDR3 DNA reads TGTGCCAGTAGTATAGCCCCAGACACCGGGGAGCTGTTTTTT. Protein: CASSIAPDTGELFF. The chain uses TRBV19 and TRBJ2-2; D not certain. In germline, CDR1 is LNHDA, CDR2 SQIVND (reference sequence). The CDR3 is 14 amino acids. V gave up 1 base and J gave up 3 bases, with 6 bases separating them.

The V and J genes are TRBV27 and TRBJ2-1; 9 bases align to TRBD2. V shed 5 bases and J 2 bases; nucleotides not matched to a gene: 4. This CDR3 contains 15 residues. Germline values: CDR1 MNHEY, CDR2 SMNVEV (reference sequence). In DNA form, the CDR3 reads TGTGCCAGCAGTCGCGGGGGGGCAACCTACAATGAGCAGTTCTTC. This sequence encodes CASSRGGATYNEQFF.

J is TRBJ2-1 and V is TRBV2; 7 nucleotides align to TRBD1. Germline V gene sequence: CDR1 SNHLY, CDR2 FYNNEI. The CDR3 is made up of 15 amino acids. The junction had 8 bases not matched to a gene; V was cut back by 2 bases and J by 7 bases. The CDR3 nucleotides read TGTGCCAGCAGTGAATCTATGGTCAGGGGGAATGAGCAGTTCTTC. Residues: CASSESMVRGNEQFF.

This clone was detected only once. This chain connects TRBV3-1 (or the pseudogene TRBV3-2) to TRBJ1-5, with no clear D. This CDR3 region has 17 residues. V lost 0 bases to trimming and J lost 2 bases, with 14 bases between them. Germline-derived CDR1 and CDR2 are LGHDT and YNNKEL (reference sequence). In DNA form, the CDR3 reads TGTGCCAGCAGCCAAGAAAGGGCCGACGTAGGCAATCAGCCCCAGCATTTT. Translated: CASSQERADVGNQPQHF.

This clone was observed once. The V and J genes are TRBV4-1 and TRBJ2-7; 10 nucleotides align to TRBD1. V lost 3 bases and J lost 5; bases outside the gene matches: 7. Germline V gene sequence: CDR1 MGHRA, CDR2 YSYEKL. There are 15 residues in the CDR3. For the CDR3, the DNA is TGCGCCAGCAGCCAGGCCGGGACAGGGGTCGACGAGCAGTACTTC. It encodes CASSQAGTGVDEQYF.

The chain couples TRBV7-2 to TRBJ2-1, with D possibly matching TRBD1 (5 bases). The CDR3 runs to 14 residues. Germline-derived CDR1 and CDR2 are SGHTA and FQGNSA. Trimming pared 2 bases from V and 6 bases from J, leaving 11 bases between. The CDR3 nucleotides are TGTGCCAGCAGCTTATGGCAGGGTGGCAATGAGCAGTTCTTC. Translation gives CASSLWQGGNEQFF.

This chain uses TRBV19 with TRBJ1-2; tentatively, D is TRBD1 (5 bases). The germline gives CDR1 LNHDA, CDR2 SQIVND (reference sequence). The CDR3 is made up of 14 amino acids. The germline V and J ends were trimmed by 5 bases and 2 bases, with 12 bases remaining between them. CDR3: CASSRRDGNYGYTF. CDR3 coding DNA: TGTGCCAGTAGTCGTCGGGACGGAAACTATGGCTACACCTTC.

The gene calls are TRBV12-5 and TRBJ1-5; possibly TRBD1 for D (5 bases). Per the germline V gene, CDR1 is LGHNT and CDR2 is FRNRAP. V was shortened by 2 bases and J by 0 bases, with 23 bases between the two germline ends. The CDR3 has 20 residues. DNA for the CDR3: TGTGCTAGTGGTTTGATCACCTCTAATCGGGACGGATTTAGCAATCAGCCCCAGCATTTT. Protein sequence: CASGLITSNRDGFSNQPQHF.

J is TRBJ2-2 and V is TRBV7-9; no clear D gene. V was cut by 1 base and J by 7 bases, with 7 bases left in between. The CDR3 is 13 residues long. The germline V gene encodes CDR1 SEHNR and CDR2 FQNEAQ (reference sequence). Written as DNA, the CDR3 is TGTGCCAGCAGCTTAGGGTCGGGCGGGGAGCTGTTTTTT. Protein product: CASSLGSGGELFF.

This chain connects TRBV11-2 to TRBJ2-3; no firm D call. CDR1 and CDR2 (germline): SGHAT, FQNNGV. The CDR3 runs to 16 residues. The ends were cut back, 4 bases at V and 6 bases at J, with 20 bases in the middle. CDR3 amino acids: CASSSHGLARADTQYF. CDR3 in DNA: TGTGCCAGCAGCTCCCATGGTCTGGCCCGGGCGGATACGCAGTATTTT.

This clone was observed a handful of times. The chain couples TRBV27 to TRBJ1-2; TRBD1 matches at 8 bases. Germline CDR1 reads MNHEY; CDR2 reads SMNVEV (reference sequence). V shed 6 bases and J 8 bases; nucleotides not matched to a gene: 14. This CDR3 is built from 15 residues. The CDR3 region is CASRRTGRIGYGYTF. As DNA, the CDR3 is TGTGCCAGCAGGAGGACAGGGAGGATAGGATACGGCTACACCTTC.

This sequence joins TRBV28 and TRBJ1-6; D is unclear. The CDR3 sequence is 13 residues long. Germline-derived CDR1 and CDR2 are MDHEN and SYDVKM. The germline V and J ends were trimmed by 3 bases and 11 bases, with 11 bases remaining between them. The CDR3 sequence: CASSFMGMPPLHF. As DNA, the CDR3 is TGTGCCAGCAGTTTCATGGGAATGCCACCCCTCCACTTT. The complete variable domain, with remaining parts taken from reference TRBV28 and TRBJ1-6, reads DVKVTQSSRYLVKRTGEKVFLECVQDMDHENMFWYRQDPGLGLRLIYFSYDVKMKEKGDIPEGYSVSREKKERFSLILESASTNQTSMYLCASSFMGMPPLHFGNGTRLTVT.

The rearrangement uses TRBV6-1 and TRBJ2-7; TRBD1 might be the D (6 bases). Germline CDR1 is MNHNS and CDR2 is SASEGT. This CDR3 spans 15 amino acids. The germline V and J ends were trimmed by 2 bases and 2 bases, with 13 bases remaining between them. CDR3: CASSEFGQQPYEQYF. For the CDR3, the DNA is TGTGCCAGCAGTGAATTCGGACAGCAACCCTACGAGCAGTACTTC.

This clone was detected once. The chain has TRBV6-5 and TRBJ1-1, with a weak D call TRBD1 (5 bases). This CDR3 is built from 14 residues. Germline CDR1 and CDR2: MNHEY and SVGAGI. V lost 0 bases and J 5 bases, leaving 10 bases between the germline ends. The CDR3 DNA is TGTGCCAGCAGTTACTCGCCAGGGAGGACTGAAGCTTTCTTT. Translation gives CASSYSPGRTEAFF.

The rearrangement links TRBV10-1 to TRBJ1-1; a possible D gene is TRBD1 (6 bases). There are 13 residues in the CDR3. V was cut by 6 bases and J by 3 bases, with 11 bases left in between. The germline gives CDR1 WNHNN, CDR2 SYGVQD (reference sequence). CDR3 in DNA: TGCGCCAGCAGAAGGGGGAAGGACACTGAAGCTTTCTTT. Translation: CASRRGKDTEAFF.

This clone is a singleton in its sample. The chain is built from TRBV6-5 and TRBJ1-6, with D maybe TRBD1 (5 bases). The ends were cut back, 5 bases at V and 10 bases at J, with 9 bases in the middle. The V gene's germline CDR1 is MNHEY and CDR2 SVGAGI. This CDR3 comprises 12 residues. CDR3: CASSIGGSPLHF. In DNA form, the CDR3 reads TGTGCCAGCAGTATTGGGGGATCACCCCTCCACTTT.

The chain recombines TRBV28 with TRBJ1-1; a possible D gene is TRBD1 (5 bases). Germline assignment: CDR1 MDHEN and CDR2 SYDVKM. V lost 5 bases to trimming and J lost 0 bases, with 7 bases between them. This CDR3 comprises 13 residues. The CDR3 sequence: CASSGHLNTEAFF. CDR3 in DNA: TGTGCCAGCAGTGGACACCTGAACACTGAAGCTTTCTTT.

V and J are TRBV12-5 and TRBJ1-3; a possible D gene is TRBD1 (6 bases). This CDR3 is built from 17 residues. Germline assignment: CDR1 LGHNT and CDR2 FRNRAP. Trimming pared 0 bases from V and 0 bases from J, leaving 12 bases between. The CDR3 loop is CASGLVRGGHSGNTIYF. The CDR3 bases are TGTGCTAGTGGTTTGGTACGTGGGGGCCACTCTGGAAACACCATATATTTT.

The V and J genes are TRBV9 and TRBJ2-1; D unresolved. The CDR3 runs to 13 residues. CDR1 is SGDLS and CDR2 is YYNGEE in the germline V gene. V gave up 0 bases and J gave up 1 base, with 2 bases separating them. In nucleotides, the CDR3 is TGTGCCAGCAGCGTAGGGTCCTACAATGAGCAGTTCTTC. Its translation: CASSVGSYNEQFF.

CDR3: CASSELRTQYV. The CDR3 DNA follows: TGTGCCAGCAGTGAACTCAGGACACAGTACGTC. This chain connects TRBV2 to TRBJ2-7; D possibly corresponds to TRBD1 (5 bases). The CDR3 sequence is 11 residues long. Per germline, CDR1 SNHLY and CDR2 FYNNEI. Trimming cost V 2 bases and J 10 bases, with 9 bases left between them.

The rearrangement uses TRBV28 and TRBJ1-5; 7 bases are shared with TRBD1. Germline trimming cut 8 bases from V and 1 base from J; bases unmatched to any gene: 14. This CDR3 region has 17 residues. The germline gives CDR1 MDHEN, CDR2 SYDVKM. The CDR3 bases are TGTGCCAGCCAAAAGAATGACCAGGGGGGAAGCAATCAGCCCCAGCATTTT. Translated: CASQKNDQGGSNQPQHF.

The V gene is TRBV4-3, the J gene TRBJ1-1, with D maybe TRBD1 (5 bases). V gave up 4 bases and J gave up 1 base, with 13 bases separating them. CDR1 is LGHNA, CDR2 YSLEER, per germline. The CDR3 has 15 amino acids. For the CDR3, the DNA is TGCGCCAGCAGCCGCGACAAAGGGACGAACACTGAAGCTTTCTTT. This encodes CASSRDKGTNTEAFF.

The rearrangement links TRBV6-5 to TRBJ1-5; tentatively, D is TRBD1 (6 bases). Per germline, CDR1 MNHEY and CDR2 SVGAGI. CDR3 length: 13 amino acids. Trimming took 6 bases from V and 3 from J, leaving 9 bases between them. As DNA, the CDR3 is TGTGCCAGCAGCCGGGACATCAATCAGCCCCAGCATTTT. It specifies CASSRDINQPQHF.